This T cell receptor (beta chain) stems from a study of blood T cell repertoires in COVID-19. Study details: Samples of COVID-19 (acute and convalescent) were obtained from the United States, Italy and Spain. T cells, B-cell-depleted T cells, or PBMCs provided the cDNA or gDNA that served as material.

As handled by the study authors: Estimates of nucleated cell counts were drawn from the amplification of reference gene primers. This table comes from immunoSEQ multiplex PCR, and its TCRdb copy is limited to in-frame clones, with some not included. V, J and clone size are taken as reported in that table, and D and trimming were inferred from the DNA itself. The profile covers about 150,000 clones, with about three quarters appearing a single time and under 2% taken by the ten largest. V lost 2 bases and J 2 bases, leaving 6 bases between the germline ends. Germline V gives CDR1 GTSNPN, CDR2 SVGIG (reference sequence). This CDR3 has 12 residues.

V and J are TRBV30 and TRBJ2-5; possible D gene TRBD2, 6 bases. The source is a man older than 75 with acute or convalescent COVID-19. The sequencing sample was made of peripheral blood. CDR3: CAWSRGQETQYF. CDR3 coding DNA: TGTGCCTGGAGTCGGGGGCAAGAGACCCAGTACTTC.